Given below is one T cell receptor (beta chain) in context. What it recognizes is unknown. Each CDR3 protein gets one entry after TCRdb re-called the RT-PCR reads with MiXCR. The sample comprises 450,000 to 600,000 distinct CDR3 sequences, around 8% of which are singletons, and 10% to 15% rests with the top ten. The data were obtained in a study of response to subunit inactivated influenza vaccine. Broader study findings: T cells newly recruited by each seasonal influenza vaccination are few, the authors suggested.

Germline V gene lookup returns CDR1 SGHRS and CDR2 YFSETQ. Trimming removed 4 bases from V and 3 bases from J, with 11 bases in between. The CDR3 is 13 amino acids. Sequenced here: PBMCs from blood, sampled less than 30 months after vaccination. The source is a man aged 45-69 years who received an inactivated influenza vaccine. The gene calls are TRBV5-1 and TRBJ2-7, with no clear D. The CDR3 is CASSLRSNYEQYF. As DNA, the CDR3 is TGCGCCAGCAGCCTCCGGAGTAACTACGAGCAGTACTTC.